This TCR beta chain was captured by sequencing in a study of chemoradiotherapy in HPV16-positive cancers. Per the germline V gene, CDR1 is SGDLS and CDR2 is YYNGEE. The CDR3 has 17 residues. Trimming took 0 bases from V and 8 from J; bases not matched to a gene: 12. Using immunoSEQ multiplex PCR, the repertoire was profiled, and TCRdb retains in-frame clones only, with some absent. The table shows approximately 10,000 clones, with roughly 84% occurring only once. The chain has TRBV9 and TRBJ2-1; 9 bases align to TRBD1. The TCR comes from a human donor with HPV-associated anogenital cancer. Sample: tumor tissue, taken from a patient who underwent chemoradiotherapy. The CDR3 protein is CASSVDPGQGIRHEQFF. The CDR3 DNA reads TGTGCCAGCAGCGTAGACCCGGGACAGGGAATTCGCCATGAGCAGTTCTTC.